This T cell receptor beta chain is drawn from a study of CD8 T cells in ankylosing spondylitis. Study findings and constraints: Characteristic, it appeared, of ankylosing spondylitis blood was a TCR beta motif of about eight highly homologous variants. In synovial fluid and blood from reactive arthritis, some motif variants were previously reported. Reportedly, matched ankylosing spondylitis synovial fluid was significantly enriched for disease-linked clones.

Researchers built TCR beta libraries using quantitative 5'-RACE with molecular barcodes. TCRdb re-called the 5' RACE reads through MiXCR, storing one row per CDR3 protein. The sample shows some 140,000 distinct CDR3 sequences, more than 7% of them seen only once. As regards this clonotype: Its antigen is not known.

Germline V CDR1 and CDR2: ENHRY, SYGVKD. CDR3 size: 15 residues. Trimming cost V 3 bases and J 6 bases, with 14 bases left between them. Sequencing was carried out using synovial fluid, either unsorted or a sorted T cell fraction (not recorded which). The source of this sequence is a male donor with ankylosing spondylitis. The chain links TRBV10-3 to TRBJ2-2; D perhaps matches TRBD2 (6 bases). CDR3 DNA: TGTGCCATCAGTGACCTGGGGAGGATGGCCGGGGAGCTGTTTTTT. Translation: CAISDLGRMAGELFF.